Reported below is one TCR beta chain. This sample is drawn from a study of blood T cell repertoires in COVID-19. On the study more broadly: Samples came from the United States, Italy and Spain, spanning acute and convalescent COVID-19. Sources were T cells, B-cell-depleted T cells, or PBMCs; the material itself was cDNA or gDNA.

The germline V gene encodes CDR1 LNHDA and CDR2 SQIVND (reference sequence). V lost 4 bases, J lost 3 bases, and 6 bases stayed unmatched. The CDR3 contains 14 residues. Original processing methods: Cell counts per sample came from amplifying reference gene primers. Generated by immunoSEQ multiplex PCR, the TCRdb table keeps only in-frame clones and is missing some. V, J and clone size reflect that table, while D and trimming were determined from the DNA. The sample lists about 9,900 clones; about 81% were seen once. Sequenced material: peripheral blood. The source is a man aged 60 to 75 with active COVID-19. The rearrangement links TRBV19 to TRBJ2-7; 7 bases map to TRBD2. CDR3 sequence reads: CASSTLADLYEQYF. The CDR3, as DNA: TGTGCCAGTAGTACCCTAGCGGATCTCTACGAGCAGTACTTC.